This T cell receptor beta chain was recovered during a study of T cell responses to AZD1222 COVID-19 vaccine. In the study overall: Investigators merged groups given second doses at roughly 4 or roughly 12 weeks.

Sequencing was performed with immunoSEQ multiplex PCR; in TCRdb, only in-frame clones are kept and a portion is missing. Among 90,000 to 110,000 clones listed, more than 75% were seen once. Study outcomes and limitations: Recipients of AZD1222 seropositive at baseline numbered only 5 or 6. All repertoire sampling was performed exclusively after the peak T cell response. The span of vaccine-associated CD4 TCRs extended across spike, with dominance at 160-218 and 743-854.

Concerning this clone itself: Antigen specificity is unknown.

This specimen was peripheral blood, taken on day 0 of AZD1222 vaccination. The source is an adult in good health.

CDR3 DNA sequence: TGTGCCAGCATAGGGAAGTACCACCCCAACACCGGGGAGCTGTTTTTT. Its translation is CASIGKYHPNTGELFF. The genes are TRBV6-4 and TRBJ2-2; D is unresolved. This CDR3 is built from 16 residues. Per germline, CDR1 MRHNA and CDR2 SNTAGT. V shed 7 bases and J shed 2 bases, with 17 bases lying between them.